These 29 T cell receptor beta chains were all obtained from the same sample, sequenced in a study of CD8 T cells in ankylosing spondylitis. From the 5' RACE reads, TCRdb called clonotypes with MiXCR, one entry per CDR3 protein. The sample includes fewer than 35,000 distinct CDR3 sequences, roughly 29% seen only once; the top ten take under 50%. Sequencing input: synovial fluid, either unsorted or a sorted T cell fraction (not recorded which). Receptors originate from a male donor with ankylosing spondylitis.

This clonotype came up once. The chain carries TRBV6-5 and TRBJ2-3, with D perhaps matching TRBD1 or TRBD2 (5 bases each). V shed 2 bases and J shed 2 bases, with 14 bases lying between them. CDR1 MNHEY and CDR2 SVGAGI come from the germline V gene. The CDR3 spans 16 residues. The CDR3 region is CASSYDVGDDTDTQYF. CDR3 DNA: TGTGCCAGCAGTTACGATGTCGGGGACGACACAGATACGCAGTATTTT.

The rearrangement uses TRBV12-3 or TRBV12-4 and TRBJ2-2; D is unresolved. V lost 5 bases and J lost 4, with 8 bases in between. CDR3 length: 13 residues. CDR3: CASSPAPTGELFF. The DNA for the CDR3 is TGTGCCAGCAGTCCCGCTCCCACCGGGGAGCTGTTTTTT.

This clonotype was detected only a few times. J is TRBJ2-1 and V is TRBV7-2; the D call may be TRBD1 or TRBD2 (6 bases each). The ends were cut back, 0 bases at V and 4 bases at J, with 19 bases in the middle. The germline CDR1 and CDR2 sequences are SGHTA and FQGNSA. The CDR3 extends over 18 amino acids. CDR3: CASSLAPGGLALYNEQFF. CDR3 sequence (DNA): TGTGCCAGCAGCTTAGCTCCCGGGGGCCTAGCCCTGTACAATGAGCAGTTCTTC. The full variable domain, its missing parts supplied by reference TRBV7-2 and TRBJ2-1, is GAGVSQSPSNKVTEKGKDVELRCDPISGHTALYWYRQSLGQGLEFLIYFQGNSAPDKSGLPSDRFSAERTGGSVSTLTIQRTQQEDSAVYLCASSLAPGGLALYNEQFFGPGTRLTVL.

This clonotype was observed a handful of times. The chain uses TRBV18 and TRBJ2-1, with 8 bases that match TRBD1. With 3 bases clipped from V and 4 bases from J, the junction kept 8 bases outside the gene matches. The CDR3 is 16 residues long. Per germline, CDR1 KGHSH and CDR2 LQKENI. CDR3 region: CASSPGAGGIYNEQFF. The CDR3 DNA reads TGTGCCAGCTCACCTGGAGCAGGGGGCATTTACAATGAGCAGTTCTTC.

J is TRBJ2-1 and V is TRBV20-1; D is tentatively TRBD1 or TRBD2 (5 bases each). Trimming left V 1 base short and J 6 bases short, with 13 bases between. CDR1 and CDR2 (germline): DFQATT, SNEGSKA (reference sequence). CDR3 length equals 14 residues. The CDR3 coding sequence is TGCAGTGCTAGAGGGGGGAGAGAAACCAATGAGCAGTTCTTC. Translating gives CSARGGRETNEQFF.

Only a few counts were recorded for this clonotype. The chain recombines TRBV12-3 or TRBV12-4 with TRBJ2-7; 7 nucleotides align to TRBD1. The CDR3 has 15 amino acids. Trimming at V came to 4 bases and at J to 0 bases, leaving 6 bases not matched to a gene. The CDR3 sequence is CASSSPRGSSYEQYF. The CDR3 DNA is TGTGCCAGCAGTTCCCCCAGGGGGAGCTCCTACGAGCAGTACTTC.

The chain joins TRBV7-2 to TRBJ1-1; 7 bases line up with TRBD1. The V gene's germline CDR1 is SGHTA and CDR2 FQGNSA. This CDR3 region has 15 residues. The J segment lost 0 bases and the V segment lost 7 bases, leaving 8 bases of the junction unmatched. The CDR3 protein is CASTQPDRLNTEAFF. For the CDR3, the DNA is TGTGCCAGCACCCAACCGGACAGGTTGAACACTGAAGCTTTCTTT.

The chain is built from TRBV12-3 or TRBV12-4 and TRBJ2-1, with 7 bases lining up with TRBD2. The ends lost 5 bases at V and 3 bases at J; junction bases unmatched: 4. The CDR3 has 14 amino acids. The CDR3: CASSPRTSYNEQFF. The CDR3 nucleotides are TGTGCCAGCAGTCCCCGGACTAGCTACAATGAGCAGTTCTTC.

Details on this clonotype: The junction and the germline gene differ at one end; a read error may be behind it. The chain employs TRBV4-2 and TRBJ2-1; the D gene is possibly TRBD2 (5 bases). Germline CDR1 is LGHNA and CDR2 is YNFKEQ. This CDR3 region has 16 residues. As DNA, the CDR3 is TGTGCCAGCAGCCAAGACTTTATACTAGGGATTGATGAGAAGTTCTTC. Encoded protein: CASSQDFILGIDEKFF.

The J gene is TRBJ2-7, the V gene TRBV21-1; the table assigns TRBD1, which was not confirmed against the DNA. TRBV21-1 is a known pseudogene. This CDR3 has 19 amino acids. For the CDR3, the DNA is TGTGCCAGCAGCAAACCCCGGGACAGGGGGAAAGTTAGCACCTACGAGCAGTACGTC. This gives the protein CASSKPRDRGKVSTYEQYV.

This clonotype is a singleton in its sample. V is TRBV15 and J is TRBJ2-5; no reliable D call. Trimming stripped 1 base from V and 5 bases from J, with 14 bases between. CDR3 length: 15 amino acids. Germline lookup yields CDR1 LNHNV and CDR2 YYDKDF (reference sequence). The CDR3 DNA reads as TGTGCCACCAGCAGAGTTCGGCTAACTGGGGAGACCCAGTACTTC. Encoded protein: CATSRVRLTGETQYF.

This clonotype was observed a handful of times. The chain combines TRBV11-3 with TRBJ2-2; 9 bases line up with TRBD1. Per the germline V gene, CDR1 is SGHNT and CDR2 is YENEEA. This CDR3 contains 16 residues. J was trimmed by 5 bases and V by 3 bases; bases with no gene match: 7. Here the CDR3 reads CASSFTGGAITGELFF. The CDR3 region has the DNA TGTGCCAGCAGCTTCACAGGGGGCGCGATAACCGGGGAGCTGTTTTTT.

Many counts were recorded for this clonotype. The gene calls are TRBV12-3 or TRBV12-4 and TRBJ1-1, with 10 bases that match TRBD1. The CDR3 is made up of 14 amino acids. V shed 3 bases and J 5 bases; nucleotides not matched to a gene: 3. Written as DNA, the CDR3 is TGTGCCAGCAGTTTGTGGACAGGGGGGACTGAAGCTTTCTTT. Protein: CASSLWTGGTEAFF.

This clonotype has only a few counts. J is TRBJ2-5 and V is TRBV2, with TRBD1 matching over 7 bases. Germline lookup yields CDR1 SNHLY and CDR2 FYNNEI. The CDR3 runs to 16 residues. J lost 4 bases, V lost 8 bases, and 16 bases had no gene match. The CDR3: CASVEGGGSRRETQYF. The CDR3 DNA reads as TGTGCCAGCGTTGAAGGGGGCGGATCTAGGCGAGAGACCCAGTACTTC. The whole variable domain, remainder taken from reference TRBV2 and TRBJ2-5, is EPEVTQTPSHQVTQMGQEVILRCVPISNHLYFYWYRQILGQKVEFLVSFYNNEISEKSEIFDDQFSVERPDGSNFTLKIRSTKLEDSAMYFCASVEGGGSRRETQYFGPGTRLLVL.

This clonotype was recorded a few times. DNA for the CDR3: TGCGCCAGCAGCTTGGAGCCGGGAAATCAGCCCCAGCATTTT. This gives the protein CASSLEPGNQPQHF. The chain couples TRBV5-1 to TRBJ1-5; D unresolved. Germline lookup yields CDR1 SGHRS and CDR2 YFSETQ. The ends were cut back, 0 bases at V and 4 bases at J, with 8 bases in the middle. The CDR3 has 14 residues.

V and J are TRBV7-9 and TRBJ2-2; tentative D call: TRBD1 (5 bases). The germline V gene has CDR1 SEHNR and CDR2 FQNEAQ (reference sequence). CDR3 length equals 14 residues. V shed 5 bases and J shed 3 bases, with 10 bases lying between them. CDR3 protein: CASSARAYTGELFF. The CDR3 nucleotides are TGTGCCAGCAGCGCCAGGGCATACACCGGGGAGCTGTTTTTT.

The rearrangement joins TRBV5-3 to TRBJ2-7; 8 bases map to TRBD2. TRBV5-3 is an open reading frame whose function is uncertain. V shed 9 bases and J 3 bases; nucleotides not matched to a gene: 20. The CDR3 is made up of 17 amino acids. CDR3 coding DNA: TGTGCCATCGGCCCCGAACTAGCGGCAAAGGGGTACTACGAGCAGTACTTC. The encoded protein is CAIGPELAAKGYYEQYF.

This chain links TRBV2 with TRBJ1-5; 9 nucleotides align to TRBD1. Germline V gives CDR1 SNHLY, CDR2 FYNNEI. The CDR3 runs 15 residues. The V gene end was trimmed by 2 bases and the J gene end by 6 bases; junction bases not matched to a gene: 5. The CDR3 protein is CASSEQGQGIQPQHF. In DNA, the CDR3 is TGTGCCAGCAGTGAACAGGGACAGGGCATTCAGCCCCAGCATTTT.

This clonotype was found many times. The chain has TRBV7-8 and TRBJ2-7; 8 nucleotides match TRBD2. This CDR3 is 16 amino acids long. Germline V gives CDR1 SGHVS, CDR2 FQNEAQ. J gave up 1 base and V 0 bases, and 5 bases lay outside the gene matches. In DNA form, the CDR3 reads TGTGCCAGCAGCTTAGCGTCGGCGGGAGGTTCCTACGAGCAGTACGTC. Translation gives CASSLASAGGSYEQYV.

This clonotype turned up a few times. This chain connects TRBV10-3 to TRBJ2-3, with 8 bases fitting TRBD2. The CDR3 extends over 14 amino acids. The germline V gene encodes CDR1 ENHRY and CDR2 SYGVKD. V lost 7 bases to trimming and J lost 0 bases; unmatched junction nucleotides: 3. This CDR3 reads CAIMPSGSTDTQYF. As DNA, the CDR3 is TGTGCCATCATGCCTAGCGGGAGCACAGATACGCAGTATTTT.

This rearrangement joins TRBV11-2 to TRBJ2-7; maybe TRBD1 (6 bases). The germline V and J ends were trimmed by 3 bases and 2 bases, with 11 bases remaining between them. The germline V gene encodes CDR1 SGHAT and CDR2 FQNNGV. CDR3 size: 14 residues. This CDR3 is CASSFTRDTYEQYF. The CDR3 nucleotides are TGTGCCAGCAGCTTCACCCGGGACACCTACGAGCAGTACTTC.

The chain carries TRBV7-8 and TRBJ2-7, with no clear D. With 0 bases removed from V and 2 bases from J, the gap between germline ends came to 8 bases. Germline V CDR1 and CDR2: SGHVS, FQNEAQ. The CDR3 sequence is 14 residues long. CDR3: CASSLAWNAYEQYF. The CDR3 DNA follows: TGTGCCAGCAGCTTAGCCTGGAATGCCTACGAGCAGTACTTC.

The chain carries TRBV7-9 and TRBJ2-1; no clear D. V was trimmed by 1 base and J by 9 bases, leaving 10 bases between them. The germline gives CDR1 SEHNR, CDR2 FQNEAQ (reference sequence). The CDR3 has 13 amino acids. The CDR3 DNA reads as TGTGCCAGCAGCTTAGACGGCCTTCTTGAGCAGTTCTTC. Amino acids: CASSLDGLLEQFF.

The J gene is TRBJ2-5, the V gene TRBV24-1; D possibly corresponds to TRBD2 (6 bases). The germline V gene encodes CDR1 KGHDR and CDR2 SFDVKD. This CDR3 is built from 14 residues. V lost 7 bases to trimming and J lost 6 bases, with 17 bases between them. This CDR3 is CATSRDSSTQTQYF. For the CDR3, the DNA is TGTGCCACCAGCCGGGACTCCTCGACCCAGACCCAGTACTTC.

This clonotype appeared a few times. The chain employs TRBV28 and TRBJ1-5; D call uncertain. This CDR3 contains 13 residues. Deletions cut 5 bases from V and 7 bases from J, with 12 bases between. Germline lookup yields CDR1 MDHEN and CDR2 SYDVKM. CDR3 DNA sequence: TGTGCCAGCAGTGTCAGTATCCGGCAGCCCCAGCATTTT. It is translated as CASSVSIRQPQHF.

The chain combines TRBV6-4 with TRBJ2-1, with a weak D call TRBD2 (5 bases). Per the germline V gene, CDR1 is MRHNA and CDR2 is SNTAGT. V was trimmed by 2 bases and J by 0 bases, leaving 8 bases between them. The CDR3 spans 15 residues. DNA of the CDR3: TGTGCCAGCAGTGACATGGCGGGCTCCTACAATGAGCAGTTCTTC. Translation: CASSDMAGSYNEQFF.

This clonotype has at least ten counts. The chain carries TRBV7-9 and TRBJ2-7; D may be TRBD1 or TRBD2 (6 bases each). V was clipped by 5 bases and J by 3 bases, with 20 bases between them. This CDR3 has 16 amino acids. Per germline, CDR1 SEHNR and CDR2 FQNEAQ (reference sequence). The CDR3, as DNA: TGTGCCAGCAGCCTAGACGGGGGCGGGACTCTCTACGAGCAGTACTTC. Translating it yields CASSLDGGGTLYEQYF.

This clonotype was observed at least ten times. The V gene is TRBV5-6, the J gene TRBJ1-1; D call uncertain. The CDR3 covers 14 residues. Germline V CDR1 and CDR2: SGHDT, YYEEEE. Trimming left V 3 bases short and J 7 bases short, with 16 bases between. The CDR3 here is CASSSAHGAIEAFF. The CDR3, as DNA: TGTGCCAGCAGCTCGGCCCACGGCGCAATTGAAGCTTTCTTT. The full variable domain, rest sourced from reference TRBV5-6 and TRBJ1-1, is DAGVTQSPTHLIKTRGQQVTLRCSPKSGHDTVSWYQQALGQGPQFIFQYYEEEERQRGNFPDRFSGHQFPNYSSELNVNALLLGDSALYLCASSSAHGAIEAFFGQGTRLTVV.

The chain couples TRBV7-9 to TRBJ2-3, with 9 bases that match TRBD2. In germline, CDR1 is SEHNR, CDR2 FQNEAQ (reference sequence). The CDR3 is 16 amino acids. V lost 5 bases and J lost 2; bases outside the gene matches: 8. DNA for the CDR3: TGTGCCAGCAGCCTAATACTAGCGGGCCCCACAGATACGCAGTATTTT. Translating it yields CASSLILAGPTDTQYF.